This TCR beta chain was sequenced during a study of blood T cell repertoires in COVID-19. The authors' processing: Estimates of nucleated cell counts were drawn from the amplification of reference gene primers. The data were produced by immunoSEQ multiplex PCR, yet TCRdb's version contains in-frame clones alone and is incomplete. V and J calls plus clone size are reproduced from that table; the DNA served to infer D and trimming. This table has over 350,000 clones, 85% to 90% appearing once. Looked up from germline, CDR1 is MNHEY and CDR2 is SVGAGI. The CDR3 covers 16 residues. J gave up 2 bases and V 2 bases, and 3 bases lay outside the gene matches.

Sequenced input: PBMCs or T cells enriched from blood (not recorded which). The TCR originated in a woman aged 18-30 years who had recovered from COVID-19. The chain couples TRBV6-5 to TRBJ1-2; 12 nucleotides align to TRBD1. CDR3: CASSYRDRGPNYGYTF. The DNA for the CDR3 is TGTGCCAGCAGTTACCGGGACAGGGGGCCCAACTATGGCTACACCTTC.